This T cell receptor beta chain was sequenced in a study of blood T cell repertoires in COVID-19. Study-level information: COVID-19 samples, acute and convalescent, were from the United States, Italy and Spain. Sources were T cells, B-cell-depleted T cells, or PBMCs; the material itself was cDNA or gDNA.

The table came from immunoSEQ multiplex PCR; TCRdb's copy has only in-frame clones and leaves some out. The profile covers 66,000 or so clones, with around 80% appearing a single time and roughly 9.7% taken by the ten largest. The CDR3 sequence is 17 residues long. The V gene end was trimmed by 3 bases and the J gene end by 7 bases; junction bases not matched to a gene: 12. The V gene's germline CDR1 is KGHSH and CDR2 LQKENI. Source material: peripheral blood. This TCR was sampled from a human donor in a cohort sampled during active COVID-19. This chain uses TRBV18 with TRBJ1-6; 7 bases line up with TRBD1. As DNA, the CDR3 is TGTGCCAGCTCACCTAGGGGGCCCGTGGCATGGAATTCACCCCTCCACTTT. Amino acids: CASSPRGPVAWNSPLHF.